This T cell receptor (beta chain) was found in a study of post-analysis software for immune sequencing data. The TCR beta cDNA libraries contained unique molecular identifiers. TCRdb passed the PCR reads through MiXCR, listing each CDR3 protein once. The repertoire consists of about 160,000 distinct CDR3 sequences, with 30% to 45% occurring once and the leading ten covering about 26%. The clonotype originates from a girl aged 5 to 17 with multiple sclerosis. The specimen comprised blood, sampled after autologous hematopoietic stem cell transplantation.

The CDR3 loop is CASRDYYEQYF. CDR3 sequence (DNA): TGTGCCAGTAGGGACTACTACGAGCAGTACTTC. V gene TRBV19 combines with J gene TRBJ2-7; tentatively, D is TRBD2 (6 bases). Trimming left V 6 bases short and J 3 bases short, with 6 bases between. CDR1 LNHDA and CDR2 SQIVND come from the germline V gene (reference sequence). The CDR3 is 11 residues long.